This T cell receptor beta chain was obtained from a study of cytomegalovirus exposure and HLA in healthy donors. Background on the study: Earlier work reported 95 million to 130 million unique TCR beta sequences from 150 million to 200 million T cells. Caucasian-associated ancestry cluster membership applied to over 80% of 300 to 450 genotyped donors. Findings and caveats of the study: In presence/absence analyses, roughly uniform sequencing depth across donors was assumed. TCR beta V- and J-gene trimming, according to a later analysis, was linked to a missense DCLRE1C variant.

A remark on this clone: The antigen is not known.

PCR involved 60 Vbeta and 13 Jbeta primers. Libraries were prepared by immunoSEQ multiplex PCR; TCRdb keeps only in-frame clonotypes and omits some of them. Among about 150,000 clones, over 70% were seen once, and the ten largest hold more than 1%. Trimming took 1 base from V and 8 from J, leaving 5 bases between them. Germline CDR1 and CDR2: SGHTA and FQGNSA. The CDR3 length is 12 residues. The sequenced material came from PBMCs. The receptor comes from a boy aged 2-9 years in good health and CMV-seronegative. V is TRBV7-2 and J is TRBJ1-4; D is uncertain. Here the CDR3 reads CASSLDPEKLFF. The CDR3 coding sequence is TGTGCCAGCAGCTTAGATCCGGAAAAACTGTTTTTT.